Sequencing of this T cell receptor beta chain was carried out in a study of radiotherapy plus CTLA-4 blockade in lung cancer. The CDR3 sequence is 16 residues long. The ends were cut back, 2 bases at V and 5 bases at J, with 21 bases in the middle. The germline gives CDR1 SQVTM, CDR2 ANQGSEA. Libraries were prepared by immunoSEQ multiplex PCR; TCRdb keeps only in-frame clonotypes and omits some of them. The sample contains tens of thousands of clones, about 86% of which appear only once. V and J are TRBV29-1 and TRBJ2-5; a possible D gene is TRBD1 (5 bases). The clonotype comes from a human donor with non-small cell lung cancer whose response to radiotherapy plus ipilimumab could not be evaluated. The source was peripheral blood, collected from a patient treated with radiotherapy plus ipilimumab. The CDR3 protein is CSVERVGHPTAETQYF. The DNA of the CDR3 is TGCAGCGTTGAAAGGGTCGGACACCCGACGGCGGAGACCCAGTACTTC.